These 17 T cell receptor beta chains came from one sample sequenced in a study of tumor-infiltrating lymphocytes in primary liver carcinoma. The authors made TCR beta cDNA from 500 ng total RNA with a constant-region primer. Researchers made the TCR beta libraries by running three nested multiplex PCR rounds with slightly modified ARM-PCR. TRBV1-TRBV30 forward primers paired with a C-beta reverse primer drove the first two PCR rounds, about 10 cycles each. From the multiplex PCR reads, TCRdb called clonotypes with MiXCR, one entry per CDR3 protein. This sample has approximately 47,000 distinct CDR3 sequences, with around 79% found just once. Co-extraction yielded RNA and DNA from around 20-30 mg of unsorted bulk tissue. Sequencing was done on a sample of liver tumor tissue from sampling region 3. Subset described: tumor region T3, left-lateral pole. The receptors originated from a man aged 40-49 years with primary liver carcinoma and hepatitis B virus infection.

The rearrangement links TRBV6-6 to TRBJ2-1; 7 positions match TRBD2. There are 16 residues in the CDR3. V trimming: 7 bases; J trimming: 7 bases; junction bases outside the gene matches: 16. CDR1 and CDR2 from the germline V gene are MNHNY and SVGAGI (reference sequence). This CDR3 reads CASTSTYDLAENEQFF. The CDR3 DNA reads TGTGCCAGCACTTCCACATATGACCTAGCGGAGAATGAGCAGTTCTTC.

This clonotype was observed a few times. An end of the junction does not agree with germline; a read error may underlie this. The chain recombines TRBV5-5 with TRBJ1-1; a weak D match, TRBD1 (6 bases). Germline V lookup: CDR1 SGHKS, CDR2 YYEKEE (reference sequence). The CDR3 sequence is 14 residues long. The DNA of the CDR3 is TGTGCCAGCAGTCCTACAGGGTCTTCCCCTGAAGCTCTCTTC. Protein: CASSPTGSSPEALF.

Points on this clonotype: Relative to the germline gene, one junction end is altered; a read error may explain this. This chain connects TRBV7-9 to TRBJ1-1, with a weak D call TRBD1 (6 bases). This CDR3 spans 12 amino acids. CDR1 and CDR2 from the germline V gene are SEHNR and FQNEAQ (reference sequence). In nucleotides, the CDR3 is TGTGCCAGCACCTCCGGGGGCACTGAGGCTTTCTTT. It is translated as CASTSGGTEAFF.

Comment on this clonotype: The junction differs from germline at one of its ends, possibly a read error. This sequence joins TRBV11-2 and TRBJ2-1; the D gene could be TRBD1 or TRBD2 (5 bases each). Germline-derived CDR1 and CDR2 are SGHAT and FQNNGV. This CDR3 has 14 residues. CDR3 amino acids: CASSYGAAYNEHFF. CDR3 nucleotide sequence: TGTGCCAGCAGCTACGGGGCAGCGTACAATGAGCATTTCTTC.

A word on this clonotype: The junction does not match germline at one end; this may be a read error. The V gene is TRBV5-1, the J gene TRBJ2-1; perhaps TRBD2 as D (6 bases). This CDR3 contains 16 residues. Germline V gives CDR1 SGHRS, CDR2 YFSETQ. The chain's CDR3 is CASRRDLRSSYNEHFF. The DNA of the CDR3 is TGCGCCAGCCGCCGGGACTTGCGGTCCTCCTACAATGAGCATTTCTTC. Complete variable domain (other parts from reference TRBV5-1 and TRBJ2-1): KAGVTQTPRYLIKTRGQQVTLSCSPISGHRSVSWYQQTPGQGLQFLFEYFSETQRNKGNFPGRFSGRQFSNSRSEMNVSTLELGDSALYLCASRRDLRSSYNEHFFGPGTRLTVL.

This clonotype was picked up one time. The J gene is TRBJ2-2, the V gene TRBV30; D uncertain. The CDR3 consists of 14 residues. Per germline, CDR1 GTSNPN and CDR2 SVGIG (reference sequence). The CDR3 here is CAWAGETLTGELFF. In nucleotides, the CDR3 is TGTGCATGGGCTGGAGAGACCCTCACCGGGGAGCTGTTTTTT. The complete variable domain, with remaining parts taken from reference TRBV30 and TRBJ2-2, reads SQTIHQWPATLVQPVGSPLSLECTVEGTSNPNLYWYRQAAGRGLQLLFYSVGIGQISSEVPQNLSASRPQDRQFILSSKKLLLSDSGFYLCAWAGETLTGELFFGEGSRLTVL.

About this clonotype: An end of the junction does not agree with germline; a read error may underlie this. The chain has TRBV7-8 and TRBJ2-2; D might be TRBD2 (5 bases). CDR1 is SGHVS and CDR2 is FQNEAQ in the germline V gene. This CDR3 is built from 16 residues. The CDR3 region is CTSSLGRGVSTGELFF. The CDR3 nucleotides read TGTACCAGCAGCTTAGGACGGGGAGTGAGCACCGGGGAGCTGTTTTTT.

Of note for this clonotype: The junction departs from germline at one end; a sequencing error may be responsible. CDR3 loop: CDSSEWVYYEQYF. The CDR3 bases are TGTGACAGCAGTGAATGGGTCTACTACGAGCAGTACTTC. The rearrangement joins TRBV6-1 to TRBJ2-7; D not certain. CDR1 is MNHNS and CDR2 is SASEGT in the germline V gene. The CDR3 has 13 amino acids.

Of note for this clonotype: A read error may account for a junction end that differs from germline. The genes are TRBV6-6 and TRBJ2-1, with 8 bases identical to TRBD2. The germline V gene encodes CDR1 MNHNY and CDR2 SVGAGI (reference sequence). The CDR3 runs to 18 residues. CDR3 sequence reads: CTSSYSAIAGRAYNVQFF. The DNA for the CDR3 is TGTACCAGCAGTTACTCCGCTATAGCGGGAAGGGCCTACAATGTGCAGTTCTTC.

At least ten counts were recorded for this clonotype. This may arise from a read error, as a much more abundant clone is one base away. The chain links TRBV12-3 or TRBV12-4 to TRBJ2-7; 7 bases line up with TRBD1. The J segment lost 5 bases and the V segment lost 6 bases, leaving 10 bases of the junction unmatched. The CDR3 has 14 amino acids. CDR3 nucleotides: TGTGCCAGCAGCCCCCGGGACAGAACCCACGAGCAGTACTTC. Protein sequence: CASSPRDRTHEQYF.

V and J are TRBV29-1 and TRBJ1-1; TRBD1 might be the D (5 bases). V lost 4 bases and J 8 bases, leaving 20 bases between the germline ends. Germline V gene data show CDR1 as SQVTM and CDR2 as ANQGSEA. CDR3 length equals 14 residues. CDR3 loop: CSVAGRGTNPEAFF. For the CDR3, the DNA is TGCAGCGTTGCCGGGCGGGGGACGAACCCCGAAGCTTTCTTT.

Remarks on this clonotype: Its ends do not fully match the called genes, so a read error is possible. V is TRBV4-2 and J is TRBJ2-7, with D perhaps TRBD1 or TRBD2 (5 bases each). CDR3 length: 15 residues. Germline V gene lookup returns CDR1 LGHNA and CDR2 YNFKEQ. The CDR3 loop is CASSQERTRGYEQYF. In DNA form, the CDR3 reads TGTGCCAGCAGCCAAGAACGTACCCGGGGCTACGAACAGTACTTC.

The count of this clonotype is one. A read error may produce the germline difference seen at one junction end. The genes are TRBV11-1 and TRBJ1-2; D is unresolved. CDR1 SGHAT and CDR2 FQDESV come from the germline V gene (reference sequence). CDR3 length: 14 amino acids. The CDR3 bases are TGTGCCAGCCGCTTAGCTGTGGGAGCCTATGGCTACACCTTC. Protein: CASRLAVGAYGYTF.

The chain employs TRBV4-1 and TRBJ2-6; D may be TRBD2 (5 bases). Germline CDR1 reads MGHRA; CDR2 reads YSYEKL. V was shortened by 2 bases and J by 4 bases, with 21 bases between the two germline ends. This CDR3 contains 19 residues. This CDR3 is CASSQRYLANTFGANVLTF. DNA for the CDR3: TGCGCCAGCAGCCAAAGGTATTTAGCGAACACGTTCGGGGCCAACGTCCTGACTTTC.

Details on this clonotype: It is likely a read error, because the conserved phenylalanine at the end of the CDR3 is missing. The rearrangement links TRBV29-1 to TRBJ1-2, with D perhaps matching TRBD1 (6 bases). This CDR3 is 14 amino acids long. CDR1 SQVTM and CDR2 ANQGSEA come from the germline V gene. The V end was cut by 7 bases, the J end by 7 bases, with 22 bases between. The CDR3 is CSDREQGHASGYTL. DNA for the CDR3: TGCAGCGACAGAGAACAGGGTCACGCCTCTGGCTACACCCTC.

A remark on this clonotype: A read error may account for a junction end that differs from germline. The V call is TRBV7-9, the J call TRBJ2-4, with TRBD2 matching 10 bases. Germline CDR1 is SEHNR and CDR2 is FQNEAQ (reference sequence). This CDR3 region has 16 residues. This CDR3 is CVSSSPAGGSKNIQYF. CDR3 nucleotides: TGTGTCAGCAGCTCACCAGCGGGGGGGTCCAAAAACATTCAGTACTTC.

This clonotype was recorded at least ten times. The chain has TRBV10-3 and TRBJ2-1; 9 bases line up with TRBD2. Germline V gene data show CDR1 as ENHRY and CDR2 as SYGVKD. This CDR3 comprises 14 residues. V dropped 6 bases and J dropped 6; count of bases not matched to a gene: 6. The CDR3 bases are TGTGCCATCAGAGGTAGCGGGAGCGGCAATGAGCAGTTCTTC. Its translation is CAIRGSGSGNEQFF.